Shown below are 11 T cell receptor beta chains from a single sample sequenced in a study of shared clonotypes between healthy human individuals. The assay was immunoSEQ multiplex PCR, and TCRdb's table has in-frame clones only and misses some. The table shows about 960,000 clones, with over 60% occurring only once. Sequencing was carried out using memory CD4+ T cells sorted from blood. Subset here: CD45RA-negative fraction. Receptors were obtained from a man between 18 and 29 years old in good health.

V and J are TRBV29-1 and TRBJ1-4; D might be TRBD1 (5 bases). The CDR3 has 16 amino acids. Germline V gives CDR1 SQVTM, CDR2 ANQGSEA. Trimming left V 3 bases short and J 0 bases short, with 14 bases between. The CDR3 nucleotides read TGCAGCGTTGATAGCGGGGGGACGGCAACTAATGAAAAACTGTTTTTT. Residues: CSVDSGGTATNEKLFF.

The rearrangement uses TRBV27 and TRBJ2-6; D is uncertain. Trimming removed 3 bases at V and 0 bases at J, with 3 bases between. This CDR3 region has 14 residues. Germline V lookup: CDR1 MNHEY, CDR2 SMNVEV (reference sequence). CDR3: CASSFFSGANVLTF. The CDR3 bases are TGTGCCAGCAGTTTCTTCTCTGGGGCCAACGTCCTGACTTTC.

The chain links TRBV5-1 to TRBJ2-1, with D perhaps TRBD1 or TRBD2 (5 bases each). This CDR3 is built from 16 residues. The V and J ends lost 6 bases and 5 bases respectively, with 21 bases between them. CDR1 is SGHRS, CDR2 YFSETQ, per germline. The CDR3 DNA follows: TGCGCCAGCAACCCCACGGGGCAGCCTAGGGACAATGAGCAGTTCTTC. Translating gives CASNPTGQPRDNEQFF.

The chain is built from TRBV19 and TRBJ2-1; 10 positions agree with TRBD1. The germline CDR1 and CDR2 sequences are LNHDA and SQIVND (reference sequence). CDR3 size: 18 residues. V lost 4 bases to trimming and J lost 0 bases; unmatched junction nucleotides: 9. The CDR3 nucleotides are TGTGCCAGTAGTACGGGACAGGGGTACTTCCGCTCCTACAATGAGCAGTTCTTC. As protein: CASSTGQGYFRSYNEQFF.

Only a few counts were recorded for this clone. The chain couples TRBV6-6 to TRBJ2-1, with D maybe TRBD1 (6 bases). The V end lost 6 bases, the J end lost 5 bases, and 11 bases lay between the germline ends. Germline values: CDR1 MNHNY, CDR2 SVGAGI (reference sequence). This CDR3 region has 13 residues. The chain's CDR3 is CASRADSHNEQFF. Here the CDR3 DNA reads TGTGCCAGCAGAGCGGACAGCCACAATGAGCAGTTCTTC.

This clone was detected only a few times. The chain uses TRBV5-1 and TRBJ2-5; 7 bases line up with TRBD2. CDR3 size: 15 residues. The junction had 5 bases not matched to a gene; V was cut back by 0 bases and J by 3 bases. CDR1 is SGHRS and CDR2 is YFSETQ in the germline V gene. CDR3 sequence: CASSLGRLAEETQYF. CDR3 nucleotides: TGCGCCAGCAGCTTGGGTAGACTAGCTGAAGAGACCCAGTACTTC.

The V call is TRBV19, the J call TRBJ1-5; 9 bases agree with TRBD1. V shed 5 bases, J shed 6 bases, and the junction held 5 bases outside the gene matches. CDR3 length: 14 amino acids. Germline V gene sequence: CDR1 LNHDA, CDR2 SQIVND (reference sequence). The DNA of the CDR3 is TGTGCCAGTAGTCAGACAGGGGGGGCTCAGCCCCAGCATTTT. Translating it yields CASSQTGGAQPQHF.

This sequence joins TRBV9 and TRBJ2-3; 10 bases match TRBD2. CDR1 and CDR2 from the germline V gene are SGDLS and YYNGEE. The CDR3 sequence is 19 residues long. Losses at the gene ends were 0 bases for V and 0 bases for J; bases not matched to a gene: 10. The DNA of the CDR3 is TGTGCCAGCAGCGTAGGAGGAAGCGGGGGGGCCTGGAGCACAGATACGCAGTATTTT. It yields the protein CASSVGGSGGAWSTDTQYF.

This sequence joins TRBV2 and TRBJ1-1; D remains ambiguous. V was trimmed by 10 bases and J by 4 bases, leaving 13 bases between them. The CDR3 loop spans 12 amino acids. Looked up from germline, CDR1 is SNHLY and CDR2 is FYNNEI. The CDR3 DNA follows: TGTGCCATCCGCGACACGACCACTGAAGCTTTCTTT. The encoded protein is CAIRDTTTEAFF.

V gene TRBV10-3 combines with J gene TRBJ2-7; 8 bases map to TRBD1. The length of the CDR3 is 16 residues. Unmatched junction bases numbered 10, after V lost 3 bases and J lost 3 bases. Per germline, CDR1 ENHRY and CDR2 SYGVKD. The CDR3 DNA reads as TGTGCCATCAGTGAAGGACAGGGACGGTTGGGCTACGAGCAGTACTTC. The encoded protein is CAISEGQGRLGYEQYF.

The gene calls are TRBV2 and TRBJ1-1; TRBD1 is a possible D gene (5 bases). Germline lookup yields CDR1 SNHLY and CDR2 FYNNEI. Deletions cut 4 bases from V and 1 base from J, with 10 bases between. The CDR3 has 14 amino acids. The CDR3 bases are TGTGCCAGCAGTGCACCCGGGACGAACACTGAAGCTTTCTTT. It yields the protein CASSAPGTNTEAFF.